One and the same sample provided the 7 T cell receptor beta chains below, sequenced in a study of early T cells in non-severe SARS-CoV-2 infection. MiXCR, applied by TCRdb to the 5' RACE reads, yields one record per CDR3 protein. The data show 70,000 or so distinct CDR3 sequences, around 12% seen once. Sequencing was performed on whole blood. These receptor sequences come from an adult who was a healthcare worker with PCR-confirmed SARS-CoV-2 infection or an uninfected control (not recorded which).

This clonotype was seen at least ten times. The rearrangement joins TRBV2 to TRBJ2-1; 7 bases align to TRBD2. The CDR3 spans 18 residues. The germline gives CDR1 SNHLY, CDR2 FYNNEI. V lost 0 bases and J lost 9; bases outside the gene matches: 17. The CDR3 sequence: CASSEAPRWGRGGGEQFF. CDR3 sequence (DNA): TGTGCCAGCAGTGAAGCGCCCCGATGGGGCCGTGGGGGGGGTGAGCAGTTCTTC.

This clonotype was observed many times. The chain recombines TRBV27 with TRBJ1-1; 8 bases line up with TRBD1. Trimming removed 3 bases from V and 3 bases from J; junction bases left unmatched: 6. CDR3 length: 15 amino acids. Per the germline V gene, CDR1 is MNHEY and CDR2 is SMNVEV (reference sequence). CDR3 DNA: TGTGCCAGCAGTTTTGCCAGGGGGCGCGACACTGAAGCTTTCTTT. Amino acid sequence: CASSFARGRDTEAFF.

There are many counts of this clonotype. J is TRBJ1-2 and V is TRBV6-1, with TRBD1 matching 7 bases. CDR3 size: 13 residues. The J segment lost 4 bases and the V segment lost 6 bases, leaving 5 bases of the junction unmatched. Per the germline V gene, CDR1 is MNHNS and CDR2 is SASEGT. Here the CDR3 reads CASSAGQLYGYTF. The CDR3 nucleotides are TGTGCCAGCAGCGCGGGACAGCTCTATGGCTACACCTTC.

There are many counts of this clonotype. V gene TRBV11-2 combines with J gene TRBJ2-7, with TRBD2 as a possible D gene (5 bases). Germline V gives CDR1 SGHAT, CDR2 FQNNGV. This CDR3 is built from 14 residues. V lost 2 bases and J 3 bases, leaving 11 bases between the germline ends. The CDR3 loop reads CASSLSGSGYEQYF. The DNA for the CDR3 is TGTGCCAGCAGCTTATCGGGATCGGGCTACGAGCAGTACTTC.

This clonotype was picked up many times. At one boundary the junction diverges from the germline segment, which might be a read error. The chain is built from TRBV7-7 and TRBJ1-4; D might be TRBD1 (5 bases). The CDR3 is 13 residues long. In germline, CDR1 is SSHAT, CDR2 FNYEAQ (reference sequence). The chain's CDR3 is CASSRSGDEKLFF. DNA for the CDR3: TGTGCTAGCAGCCGCTCGGGGGACGAAAAACTGTTTTTT.

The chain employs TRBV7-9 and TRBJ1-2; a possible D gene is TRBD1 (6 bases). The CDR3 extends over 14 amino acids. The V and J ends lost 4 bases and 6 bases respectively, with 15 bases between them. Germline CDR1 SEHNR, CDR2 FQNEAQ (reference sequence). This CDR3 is CASSSDSRKHGYTF. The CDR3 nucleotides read TGTGCCAGCAGCTCGGACAGCCGAAAGCATGGCTACACCTTC.

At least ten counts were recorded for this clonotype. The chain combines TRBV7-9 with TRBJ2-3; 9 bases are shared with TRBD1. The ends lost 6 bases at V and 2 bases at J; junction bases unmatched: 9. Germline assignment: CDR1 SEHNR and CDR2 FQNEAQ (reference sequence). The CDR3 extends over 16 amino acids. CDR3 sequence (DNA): TGTGCCAGCAGATATGCGGGACAGGGAAACACAGATACGCAGTATTTT. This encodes CASRYAGQGNTDTQYF.